Listed below are T cell receptor beta chains from one sample, sequenced in a study of cytomegalovirus exposure and HLA in healthy donors. Profiling relied on immunoSEQ multiplex PCR, and the TCRdb table lists in-frame clones only, not all of them. Of roughly 180,000 clones in the sample, about 82% were seen once. Source material: PBMCs. These receptors came from a female donor in good health and CMV-seronegative. Both conserved end residues are trimmed from each CDR3. The order of the fields is CDR3 protein, CDR3 length, V gene.

ASKGTANFYGYT,12,TRBV2
AWSSGGGQPQH,11,TRBV30
ASSRMQGGASGGYT,14,TRBV5-1
ASRGLDEQY,9,TRBV2
ASSSGMETQY,10,TRBV6-5
ASSQAGESYEQY,12,TRBV4-3
ASSPPGRPGETQY,13,TRBV18
ASSSTVWSSGGEQF,14,TRBV5-4
AITRESSGANVLT,13,TRBV10-3
ASSPGTEAF,9,TRBV18
ASGTNRGRTDTQY,13,TRBV7-2
ASSPQGYTYEQY,12,TRBV19
ASSDDRAEAF,10,TRBV18
ASSPRGGTGELF,12,TRBV11-2
ASSVQTGTGYGYT,13,TRBV6-5
ASSELGTAYGYT,12,TRBV6-1
ARSLAGQQPQH,11,TRBV5-3
ASSSRFGGMNTEAF,14,TRBV7-8
ASSVGQPNSPLH,12,TRBV2
ASRAGPGGGEGAF,13,TRBV7-2
ASSAPTEGTQY,11,TRBV9
ASSSPGATNEKLF,13,TRBV19
ASSVAGGPGGEQF,13,TRBV9
ASSIGRSGVFYEQY,14,TRBV10-1
ASSQQPGQTEAF,12,TRBV5-1
ASSMTRLSHEQY,12,TRBV27
ASSRQPGIDTQY,12,TRBV2
ASRPNVAGPYSNQPQH,16,TRBV2
ASSGRAGGSYEQY,13,TRBV28
ASSLGHGNTIY,11,TRBV19
ASSFTNYRRRGERTDTQY,18,TRBV7-6
ASSLDRESYEQY,12,TRBV23-1
ASSSRGGNEQF,11,TRBV27
ASSLWLGDEQY,11,TRBV14
ASSPLYEQY,9,TRBV2
ASSLETSGNTIY,12,TRBV6-1
AMQWNEQF,8,TRBV2
ASSPGAGPNEQF,12,TRBV18
ASSGQGSGYT,10,TRBV2
ASSPGKREKDEQY,13,TRBV5-4
ASTPTYEQY,9,TRBV14
ASSTSSGTTDTQY,13,TRBV11-3
ATSRDLAGMNTGELF,15,TRBV15
ASSPRQVGNIQY,12,TRBV11-2
ASSPGQDYNEQF,12,TRBV5-1
ASSDTSGSDTQY,12,TRBV5-1
ASSETQAALESGYT,14,TRBV6-1
ASSGGGSGNTGELF,14,TRBV5-1
ASSERSGYT,9,TRBV25-1
ASSLPGRGVDTQY,13,TRBV28
ASSQGLSNNEQF,12,TRBV5-4
ASSSTSGRTDTQY,13,TRBV28